This T cell receptor beta chain was identified during a study of shared clonotypes between healthy human individuals. Study-wide points: Some clonotypes were shared by all four sorted-subset donors, while others were not shared. The non-shared ones had lower generation probabilities than the shared ones.

The length of the CDR3 is 16 residues. The germline V gene has CDR1 MDHEN and CDR2 SYDVKM. Trimming shortened V by 7 bases and J by 0 bases, and 18 bases separated the two germline ends. All donors were Caucasian adults living in Nashville, Tennessee. Using immunoSEQ multiplex PCR, the repertoire was profiled, and TCRdb retains in-frame clones only, with some absent. Among 2 million to 2.5 million clones, 95% were seen once, and the ten largest hold around 0.13%. A remark on this clone: No antigen is known for it.

The rearrangement links TRBV28 to TRBJ1-2; the D gene is possibly TRBD1 (6 bases). The specimen sequenced was naive CD4+ T cells sorted from blood. Documented subset: CD45RA+ positively selected. This receptor was identified in a man aged 18 to 35 in good health. CDR3: CASMPPGHSANYGYTF. The DNA for the CDR3 is TGTGCCAGCATGCCGCCGGGACACTCAGCTAACTATGGCTACACCTTC.